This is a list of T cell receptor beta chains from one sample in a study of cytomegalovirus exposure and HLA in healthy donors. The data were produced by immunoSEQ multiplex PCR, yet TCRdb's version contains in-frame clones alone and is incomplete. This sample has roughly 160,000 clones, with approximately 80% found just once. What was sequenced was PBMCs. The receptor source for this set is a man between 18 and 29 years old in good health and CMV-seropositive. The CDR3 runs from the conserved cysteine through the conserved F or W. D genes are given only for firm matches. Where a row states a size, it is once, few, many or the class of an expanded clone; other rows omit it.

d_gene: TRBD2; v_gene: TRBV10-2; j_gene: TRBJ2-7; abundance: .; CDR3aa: CASSESYPLAGGYEQYF; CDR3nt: TGCGCCAGCAGTGAGTCGTATCCACTAGCGGGAGGTTACGAGCAGTACTTC
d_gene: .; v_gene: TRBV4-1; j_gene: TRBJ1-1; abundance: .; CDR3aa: CASSQGGRRVGANTEAFF; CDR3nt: TGCGCCAGCAGCCAAGGTGGACGCCGGGTAGGGGCGAACACTGAAGCTTTCTTT
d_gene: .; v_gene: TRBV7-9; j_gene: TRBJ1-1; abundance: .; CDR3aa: CASSLVADNTEAFF; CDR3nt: TGTGCCAGCAGCTTAGTAGCCGACAACACTGAAGCTTTCTTT
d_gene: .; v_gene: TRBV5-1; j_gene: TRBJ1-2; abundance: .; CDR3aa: CASSSQDLYGYTF; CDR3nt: TGCGCCAGCAGCTCACAGGACCTCTATGGCTACACCTTC
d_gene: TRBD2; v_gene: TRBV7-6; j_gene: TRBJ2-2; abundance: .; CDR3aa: CASSLVSGAWELFF; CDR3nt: TGTGCCAGCAGCTTGGTCAGCGGGGCTTGGGAGCTGTTTTTT
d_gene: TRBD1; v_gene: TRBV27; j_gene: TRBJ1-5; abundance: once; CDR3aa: CASSSQGALVQPQHF; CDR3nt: TGTGCCAGCAGTTCCCAGGGGGCGTTGGTTCAGCCCCAGCATTTT
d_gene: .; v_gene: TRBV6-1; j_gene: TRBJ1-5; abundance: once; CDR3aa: CASSASPSQPQHF; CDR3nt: TGTGCCAGCAGTGCCTCCCCCAGTCAGCCCCAGCATTTT
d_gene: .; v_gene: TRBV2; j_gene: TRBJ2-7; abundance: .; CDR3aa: CASTVYQGYEQYF; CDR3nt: TGTGCCAGCACCGTATACCAGGGCTACGAGCAGTACTTC
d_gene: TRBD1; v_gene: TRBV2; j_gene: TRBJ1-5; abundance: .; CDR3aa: CASTGDSGNQPQHF; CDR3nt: TGTGCCAGCACCGGGGACAGCGGAAATCAGCCCCAGCATTTT
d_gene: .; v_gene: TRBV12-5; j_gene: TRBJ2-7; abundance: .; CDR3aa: CASGRTPYEQYF; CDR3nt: TGTGCTAGTGGCAGAACCCCCTACGAGCAGTACTTC
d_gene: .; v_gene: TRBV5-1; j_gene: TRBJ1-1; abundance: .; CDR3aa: CASSLVQGSTEAFF; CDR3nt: TGCGCCAGCAGCTTGGTCCAGGGGTCCACTGAAGCTTTCTTT
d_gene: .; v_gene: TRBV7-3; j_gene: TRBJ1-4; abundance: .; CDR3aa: CASSSLPGWGRNEKLFF; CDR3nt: TGTGCCAGCAGCTCTCTACCTGGTTGGGGCCGTAATGAAAAACTGTTTTTT
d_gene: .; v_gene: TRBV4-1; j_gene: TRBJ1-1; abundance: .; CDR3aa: CASSQSPVRGPTEAFF; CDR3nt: TGCGCCAGCAGCCAATCGCCCGTTAGGGGCCCCACTGAAGCTTTCTTT
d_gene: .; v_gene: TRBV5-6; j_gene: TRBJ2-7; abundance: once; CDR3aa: CASSFTGSYEQYF; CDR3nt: TGTGCCAGCAGCTTCACAGGGTCCTACGAGCAGTACTTC
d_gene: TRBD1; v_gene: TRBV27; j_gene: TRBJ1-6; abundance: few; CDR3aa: CASSLIAGGAGNSPLHF; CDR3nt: TGTGCCAGCAGTTTAATCGCAGGGGGCGCGGGTAATTCACCCCTCCACTTT
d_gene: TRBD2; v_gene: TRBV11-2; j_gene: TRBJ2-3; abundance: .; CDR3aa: CASSYGTSGFPDTQYF; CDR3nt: TGTGCCAGCAGCTATGGGACTAGCGGGTTCCCAGATACGCAGTATTTT
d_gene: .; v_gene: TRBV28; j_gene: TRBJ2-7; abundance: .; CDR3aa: CANRNAAYEQYF; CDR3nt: TGTGCCAACCGGAACGCGGCATACGAGCAGTACTTC
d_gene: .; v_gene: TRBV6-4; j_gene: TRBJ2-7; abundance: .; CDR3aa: CASSDSTFGRVTYEQYF; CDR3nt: TGTGCCAGCAGTGACTCTACTTTCGGCAGGGTAACCTACGAGCAGTACTTC
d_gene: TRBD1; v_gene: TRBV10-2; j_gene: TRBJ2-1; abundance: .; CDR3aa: CASSRTGGPYNEQFF; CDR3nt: TGCGCCAGCAGTAGGACAGGAGGCCCCTACAATGAGCAGTTCTTC
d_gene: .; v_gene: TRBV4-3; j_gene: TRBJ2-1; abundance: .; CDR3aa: CASSQEESSYNEQFF; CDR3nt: TGCGCCAGCAGCCAAGAAGAGAGCTCCTACAATGAGCAGTTCTTC
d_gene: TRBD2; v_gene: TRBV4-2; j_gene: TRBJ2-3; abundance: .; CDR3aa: CASSQMGVLAGGADTQYF; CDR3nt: TGTGCCAGCAGCCAGATGGGGGTACTAGCGGGAGGCGCAGATACGCAGTATTTT
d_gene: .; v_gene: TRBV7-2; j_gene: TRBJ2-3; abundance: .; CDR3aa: CASSPPGTDTQYF; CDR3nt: TGTGCCAGCAGCCCCCCCGGCACAGATACGCAGTATTTT
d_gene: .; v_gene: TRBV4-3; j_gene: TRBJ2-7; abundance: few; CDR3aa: CASSQDGGEGAYEQYF; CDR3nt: TGCGCCAGCAGCCAAGATGGAGGGGAAGGGGCCTACGAGCAGTACTTC
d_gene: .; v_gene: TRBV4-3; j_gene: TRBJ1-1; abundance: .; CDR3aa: CASSQDKRRTEAFF; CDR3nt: TGCGCCAGCAGCCAAGATAAGAGGAGGACTGAAGCTTTCTTT
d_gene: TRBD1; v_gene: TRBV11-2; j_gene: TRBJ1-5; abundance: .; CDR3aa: CASSRQGGFNQPQHF; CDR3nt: TGTGCCAGCAGTCGACAGGGGGGATTCAATCAGCCCCAGCATTTT
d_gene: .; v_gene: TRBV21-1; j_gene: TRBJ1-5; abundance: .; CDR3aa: CASRHDRGDQPQHF; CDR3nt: TGTGCCAGCAGACATGACAGGGGGGATCAGCCCCAGCATTTT
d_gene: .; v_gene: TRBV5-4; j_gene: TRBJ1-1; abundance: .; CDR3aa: CASSLAHLNTEAFF; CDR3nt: TGTGCCAGCAGCTTGGCACATTTGAACACTGAAGCTTTCTTT
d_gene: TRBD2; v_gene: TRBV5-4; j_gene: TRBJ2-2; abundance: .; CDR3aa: CASSAVGGTNTGELFF; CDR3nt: TGTGCCAGCAGCGCTGTGGGGGGGACGAACACCGGGGAGCTGTTTTTT
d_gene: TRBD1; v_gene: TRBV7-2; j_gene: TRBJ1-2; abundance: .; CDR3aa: CASSFDRVPGYTF; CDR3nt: TGTGCCAGCAGCTTCGACAGGGTACCTGGCTACACCTTC
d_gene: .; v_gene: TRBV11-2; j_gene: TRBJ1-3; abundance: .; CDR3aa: CASHTGGGAYGNTIYF; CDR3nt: TGTGCCAGCCACACCGGGGGGGGCGCATATGGAAACACCATATATTTT
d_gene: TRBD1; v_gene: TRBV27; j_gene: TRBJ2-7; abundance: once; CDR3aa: CASSSSAGTGGYEQYF; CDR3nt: TGTGCCAGCAGTTCCTCGGCCGGGACAGGAGGGTACGAGCAGTACTTC
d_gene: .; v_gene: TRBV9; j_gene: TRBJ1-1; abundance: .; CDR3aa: CASSVSGYTEAFF; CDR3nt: TGTGCCAGCAGCGTATCAGGGTACACTGAAGCTTTCTTT
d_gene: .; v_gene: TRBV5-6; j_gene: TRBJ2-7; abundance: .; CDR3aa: CASSLTPYEQYF; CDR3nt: TGTGCCAGCAGCTTGACACCCTACGAGCAGTACTTC
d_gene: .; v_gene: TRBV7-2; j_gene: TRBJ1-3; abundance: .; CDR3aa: CASRLRVGGNTIYF; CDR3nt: TGTGCCAGCAGGCTCAGGGTTGGTGGAAACACCATATATTTT
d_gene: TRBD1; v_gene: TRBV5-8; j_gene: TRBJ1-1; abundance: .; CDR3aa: CASSLGDRVGAFF; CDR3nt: TGTGCCAGCAGCCTAGGGGACAGGGTTGGAGCTTTCTTT
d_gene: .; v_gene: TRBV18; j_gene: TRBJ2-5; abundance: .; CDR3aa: CASSPFAGKETQYF; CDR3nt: TGTGCCAGCTCACCATTCGCAGGGAAGGAGACCCAGTACTTC
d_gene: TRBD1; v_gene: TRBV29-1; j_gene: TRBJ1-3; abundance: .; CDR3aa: CSVRSGGSSGNTIYF; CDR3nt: TGCAGCGTCCGTTCAGGGGGCAGCTCTGGAAACACCATATATTTT
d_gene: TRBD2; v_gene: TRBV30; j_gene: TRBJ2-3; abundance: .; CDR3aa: CAWSLAGGPDTQYF; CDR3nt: TGTGCCTGGTCGTTAGCGGGGGGACCAGATACGCAGTATTTT
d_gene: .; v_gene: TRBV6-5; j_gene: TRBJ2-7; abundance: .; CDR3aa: CASRPNFILYEQYF; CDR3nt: TGTGCCAGCAGACCCAATTTCATCCTATACGAGCAGTACTTC